The 8 T cell receptor beta chains presented below share a single source sample, sequenced in a study of CD8 T cells in ankylosing spondylitis. TCRdb ran MiXCR on the 5' RACE reads and lists one entry per CDR3 protein. The sample contains around 130,000 distinct CDR3 sequences, 6.5% to 9% of which appear only once. Sequencing used blood, either unsorted or a sorted T cell fraction (not recorded which). These receptors were collected from a male donor with ankylosing spondylitis or in good health (not recorded which).

This clonotype was counted ten times or more. V usage is TRBV5-1 and J usage is TRBJ1-6; D is possibly TRBD1 (5 bases). Germline CDR1 and CDR2: SGHRS and YFSETQ. The ends were cut back, 0 bases at V and 10 bases at J, with 20 bases in the middle. This CDR3 is 17 amino acids long. DNA of the CDR3: TGCGCCAGCAGCTTGGATCCTAGGGGCCTGGGTGGATCACCCCTCCACTTT. It translates to CASSLDPRGLGGSPLHF.

The sample holds many counts of this clonotype. The V call is TRBV7-2, the J call TRBJ2-2, with TRBD2 as a possible D gene (6 bases). Germline assignment: CDR1 SGHTA and CDR2 FQGNSA. The CDR3 length is 14 residues. Trimming took off 10 bases at V and 2 bases at J, with 14 bases between the two ends. Here the CDR3 reads CAIGGSGNTGELFF. As DNA, the CDR3 is TGTGCCATTGGGGGTAGCGGAAACACCGGGGAGCTGTTTTTT.

In this sample, this clonotype turned up many times. The chain joins TRBV4-1 to TRBJ2-5; 8 positions agree with TRBD2. In germline, CDR1 is MGHRA, CDR2 YSYEKL. This CDR3 contains 18 residues. J was trimmed by 0 bases and V by 4 bases; bases with no gene match: 13. The CDR3 here is CASSRSYGGGSYQETQYF. For the CDR3, the DNA is TGCGCCAGCAGCCGGTCTTACGGGGGGGGTTCTTACCAAGAGACCCAGTACTTC.

Ten or more counts support this clonotype. The J gene is TRBJ2-1, the V gene TRBV7-9, with 7 bases matching TRBD2. Per the germline V gene, CDR1 is SEHNR and CDR2 is FQNEAQ (reference sequence). J was trimmed by 5 bases and V by 5 bases; bases with no gene match: 12. This CDR3 has 16 amino acids. The CDR3 loop reads CASSPRLALTDNEQFF. CDR3 nucleotides: TGTGCCAGCAGCCCAAGACTAGCCCTTACTGACAATGAGCAGTTCTTC.

This clonotype was counted a few times. The V call is TRBV3-1, the J call TRBJ2-1; 10 nucleotides match TRBD2. Germline V lookup: CDR1 LGHDT, CDR2 YNNKEL (reference sequence). The V and J ends lost 6 bases and 7 bases, in that order; junction bases with no gene match: 9. The CDR3 spans 15 residues. The CDR3 DNA follows: TGTGCCAGCAGGAAAAGGGGACTAGCGTGGAATGAGCAGTTCTTC. It codes for CASRKRGLAWNEQFF.

This clonotype occurred many times. This chain joins TRBV7-9 and TRBJ2-2; D ambiguous. CDR1 and CDR2 from the germline V gene are SEHNR and FQNEAQ (reference sequence). This CDR3 is 14 amino acids long. V was clipped by 4 bases and J by 4 bases, with 10 bases between them. Written as DNA, the CDR3 is TGTGCCAGCAGCTCCGTACCAGTCACCGGGGAGCTGTTTTTT. This gives the protein CASSSVPVTGELFF.

This clonotype was detected many times. V gene TRBV3-1 combines with J gene TRBJ2-1; TRBD1 matches at 10 bases. CDR3 length equals 16 residues. CDR1 is LGHDT and CDR2 is YNNKEL in the germline V gene (reference sequence). J was trimmed by 10 bases and V by 2 bases; bases with no gene match: 11. The CDR3 loop reads CASSQSGTGAPHEQFF. The CDR3 bases are TGTGCCAGCAGCCAATCCGGGACAGGGGCCCCCCACGAGCAGTTCTTC.

This clonotype was picked up many times. The chain joins TRBV7-8 to TRBJ2-7, with 9 bases lining up with TRBD1. This CDR3 has 16 amino acids. The germline CDR1 and CDR2 sequences are SGHVS and FQNEAQ. V lost 1 base and J lost 3; bases outside the gene matches: 7. Written as DNA, the CDR3 is TGTGCCAGCAGCTTAGATGGGACAGGGAAGATCTACGAGCAGTACTTC. Protein sequence: CASSLDGTGKIYEQYF.